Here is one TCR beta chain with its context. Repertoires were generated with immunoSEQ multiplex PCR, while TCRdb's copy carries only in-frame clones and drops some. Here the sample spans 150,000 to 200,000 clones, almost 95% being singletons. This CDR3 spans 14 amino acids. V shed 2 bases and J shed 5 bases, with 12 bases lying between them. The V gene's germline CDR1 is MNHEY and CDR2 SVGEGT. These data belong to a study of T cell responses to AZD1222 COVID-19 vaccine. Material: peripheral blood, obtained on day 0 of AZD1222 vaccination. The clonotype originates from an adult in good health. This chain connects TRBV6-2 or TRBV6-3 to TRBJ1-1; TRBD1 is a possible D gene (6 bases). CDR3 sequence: CASSYGVGGTEAFF. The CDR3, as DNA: TGTGCCAGCAGTTACGGGGTAGGGGGGACTGAAGCTTTCTTT.